The 16 T cell receptor beta chains listed next were all sequenced from one sample in a study of cytomegalovirus exposure and HLA in healthy donors listed by TCRdb under 2017. Libraries came from the immunoSEQ multiplex PCR assay. A mixture of 60 forward primers for TCR Vbeta segments and 13 reverse primers for TCR Jbeta segments was used in the multiplex PCR. TCRdb took this table from immuneACCESS and kept in-frame rearrangements with V and J called. Such tables lack part of the clones; where checked against another copy, unresolved V genes explain under half of the gap, and the rest is unexplained. The sample table holds approximately 270,000 clones, of which 75% to 85% were seen once. Jointly, the top ten make up roughly 0.31% of the sample. Material: PBMCs. All receptors derive from a girl aged 2-15 years in good health and CMV-seronegative.

The chain is built from TRBV11-2 and TRBJ1-4; 10 bases align to TRBD1. CDR1 is SGHAT, CDR2 FQNNGV, per germline. The CDR3 runs to 15 residues. The ends lost 4 bases at V and 7 bases at J; junction bases unmatched: 6. The CDR3 loop reads CASSSRQGALEKLFF. The CDR3 nucleotides read TGTGCCAGCAGCTCCAGACAGGGGGCTCTTGAAAAACTGTTTTTT. The full variable domain, its missing parts supplied by reference TRBV11-2 and TRBJ1-4, is EAGVAQSPRYKIIEKRQSVAFWCNPISGHATLYWYQQILGQGPKLLIQFQNNGVVDDSQLPKDRFSAERLKGVDSTLKIQPAKLEDSAVYLCASSSRQGALEKLFFGSGTQLSVL.

This chain uses TRBV7-9 with TRBJ2-7, with D perhaps TRBD2 (7 bases). This CDR3 spans 15 amino acids. Trimming left V 5 bases short and J 6 bases short, with 20 bases between. Germline loops: CDR1 SEHNR, CDR2 FQNEAQ (reference sequence). The CDR3: CASSAPWGGPGEQYF. CDR3 sequence (DNA): TGTGCCAGCAGCGCCCCCTGGGGGGGGCCCGGCGAGCAGTACTTC.

The chain uses TRBV5-1 and TRBJ1-1, with TRBD1 identical over 7 bases. Germline loops: CDR1 SGHRS, CDR2 YFSETQ. This CDR3 spans 14 amino acids. With V trimmed by 5 bases and J by 0 bases, 4 bases remained unmatched. The CDR3: CASRPGQMNTEAFF. CDR3 bases: TGCGCCAGCAGACCGGGACAGATGAACACTGAAGCTTTCTTT.

The chain is built from TRBV4-2 and TRBJ2-3, with D tentatively TRBD1 (5 bases). The CDR3 spans 16 residues. Looked up from germline, CDR1 is LGHNA and CDR2 is YNFKEQ. The germline V and J ends were trimmed by 2 bases and 0 bases, with 12 bases remaining between them. CDR3 in amino acids: CASSQPQGTSTDTQYF. The CDR3 bases are TGTGCCAGCAGCCAACCCCAGGGAACTAGCACAGATACGCAGTATTTT.

The rearrangement joins TRBV19 to TRBJ1-4; D uncertain. V shed 1 base and J shed 1 base, with 10 bases lying between them. Germline loops: CDR1 LNHDA, CDR2 SQIVND (reference sequence). This CDR3 has 16 amino acids. CDR3 in DNA: TGTGCCAGTAGTATAGTTTTCGGGATAACTAATGAAAAACTGTTTTTT. Its translation: CASSIVFGITNEKLFF.

The rearrangement joins TRBV11-2 to TRBJ2-7; 7 bases fit TRBD1. The V and J ends lost 1 base and 4 bases, in that order; junction bases with no gene match: 4. CDR1 and CDR2 (germline): SGHAT, FQNNGV. This CDR3 region has 14 residues. CDR3 sequence reads: CASSLGQGGYEQYF. The CDR3 DNA reads TGTGCCAGCAGCTTAGGACAGGGTGGATACGAGCAGTACTTC. Filled out from reference TRBV11-2 and TRBJ2-7, the complete variable domain reads EAGVAQSPRYKIIEKRQSVAFWCNPISGHATLYWYQQILGQGPKLLIQFQNNGVVDDSQLPKDRFSAERLKGVDSTLKIQPAKLEDSAVYLCASSLGQGGYEQYFGPGTRLTVT.

This clone was seen a few times. This chain links TRBV5-1 with TRBJ2-7; 11 positions match TRBD2. CDR3 length: 14 amino acids. CDR1 and CDR2 from the germline V gene are SGHRS and YFSETQ. Germline trimming cut 5 bases from V and 4 bases from J; bases unmatched to any gene: 5. The CDR3 spells CASRLAGGPYEQYF. The CDR3 DNA is TGCGCCAGCAGGTTAGCGGGAGGGCCTTACGAGCAGTACTTC.

This clone was detected only a few times. The conserved phenylalanine or tryptophan is not found at the CDR3 terminus, so this likely reflects a read error. It is unclear where the CDR3 begins or ends on the DNA, so no DNA is shown, and the CDR3 is as TCRdb lists it. The rearrangement uses TRBV18 and TRBJ1-3; the table's D call, TRBD1, was not checked against the DNA. The length of the CDR3 is 11 amino acids, counting both ends. From germline, CDR1 is KGHSH and CDR2 LQKENI. The CDR3 protein is CASSQGQALSL.

As regards this clone: One end of the junction is discordant with germline, which a read error may explain. This chain joins TRBV7-9 and TRBJ1-3; unclear D gene. Germline CDR1 SEHNR, CDR2 FQNEAQ (reference sequence). The CDR3 runs to 16 residues. The CDR3, as DNA: TGTTCCAGCAGCTTGCTCAGTGATTACTCTGGAAACACCATATATTTT. It specifies CSSSLLSDYSGNTIYF.

The J gene is TRBJ2-2, the V gene TRBV6-5, with D hard to call. The ends were cut back, 4 bases at V and 2 bases at J, with 5 bases in the middle. Germline V gene sequence: CDR1 MNHEY, CDR2 SVGAGI. This CDR3 spans 13 amino acids. The CDR3 coding sequence is TGTGCCAGCAGTTTTCTAAACACCGGGGAGCTGTTTTTT. Residues: CASSFLNTGELFF.

The V and J genes are TRBV28 and TRBJ2-2; D may be TRBD1 (5 bases). The CDR3 sequence is 13 residues long. V was pared by 2 bases and J by 7 bases, with 8 bases between. From germline, CDR1 is MDHEN and CDR2 SYDVKM. CDR3 nucleotide sequence: TGTGCCAGCAGTTTAGCAGGGTTCGGGGAGCTGTTTTTT. Translation: CASSLAGFGELFF.

V usage is TRBV19 and J usage is TRBJ2-4; the D gene is possibly TRBD1 (6 bases). This CDR3 contains 13 residues. Germline V gene sequence: CDR1 LNHDA, CDR2 SQIVND (reference sequence). With 4 bases removed from V and 14 bases from J, the gap between germline ends came to 18 bases. DNA for the CDR3: TGTGCCAGTAGTACCACTCTCCAGGGGACGGAGTACTTC. Residues: CASSTTLQGTEYF.

CDR3 in amino acids: CASSLAWQGKRTTEAFF. CDR3 in DNA: TGCGCCAGCAGCTTGGCGTGGCAGGGCAAACGAACCACTGAAGCTTTCTTT. The chain recombines TRBV5-1 with TRBJ1-1; TRBD1 is a possible D gene (5 bases). CDR1 is SGHRS and CDR2 is YFSETQ in the germline V gene. Trimming removed 0 bases at V and 4 bases at J, with 19 bases between. The CDR3 is 17 amino acids.

This clone was detected only a few times. Other DNA sequences within the sample encode an identical CDR3. The V and J genes are TRBV27 and TRBJ1-1; the D gene is possibly TRBD1 (6 bases). Germline values: CDR1 MNHEY, CDR2 SMNVEV (reference sequence). The CDR3 is made up of 14 amino acids. V was clipped by 1 base and J by 4 bases, with 10 bases between them. The DNA of the CDR3 is TGTGCCAGCAGTTTATTAGGGGGGGGCACTGAAGCTTTCTTT. Its protein product is CASSLLGGGTEAFF.

This sequence joins TRBV5-6 and TRBJ1-2; no clear D. The CDR3 is made up of 16 amino acids. The ends were cut back, 0 bases at V and 8 bases at J, with 20 bases in the middle. Looked up from germline, CDR1 is SGHDT and CDR2 is YYEEEE. CDR3: CASSLGALGRVNGYTF. The CDR3 DNA reads TGTGCCAGCAGCTTGGGGGCCTTAGGGAGGGTGAACGGCTACACCTTC.

This chain connects TRBV18 to TRBJ2-7; D might be TRBD2 (5 bases). The length of the CDR3 is 14 residues. V was shortened by 2 bases and J by 4 bases, with 12 bases between the two germline ends. Germline V gives CDR1 KGHSH, CDR2 LQKENI. CDR3: CASSPGREQYEQYF. The CDR3 bases are TGTGCCAGCTCACCAGGCCGGGAACAGTACGAGCAGTACTTC.